This TCR beta chain was captured by sequencing in a study of blood T cell repertoires in COVID-19. Study in general: From T cells, B-cell-depleted T cells, or PBMCs came the material, which was cDNA or gDNA.

This CDR3 spans 14 amino acids. Germline V gene lookup returns CDR1 MGHRA and CDR2 YSYEKL. The germline V and J ends were trimmed by 0 bases and 4 bases, with 9 bases remaining between them. Using immunoSEQ multiplex PCR, the repertoire was profiled, and TCRdb retains in-frame clones only, with some absent. The table records 90,000 or so clones, over 75% of them present only once. The chain is built from TRBV4-1 and TRBJ1-2; tentative D call: TRBD1 (6 bases). Sample: peripheral blood. The receptor was isolated from a man aged 55 to 70 with acute or convalescent COVID-19. The CDR3 sequence is CASSQEDSIYGYTF. The CDR3 nucleotides are TGCGCCAGCAGCCAAGAGGACAGCATCTATGGCTACACCTTC.